This T cell receptor beta chain was identified in a study of blood T cell repertoires in COVID-19. About the research overall: Researchers got acute and convalescent COVID-19 samples from the United States, Italy and Spain.

In the original analysis: From reference gene primer amplification, estimates of nucleated cell counts were derived. Measured with immunoSEQ multiplex PCR; TCRdb has only the in-frame clones, and not every one. The D gene and trimming were derived from the DNA, and the V and J assignments and clone size from that table. In the table there are 88,000 or so clones, more than 75% of which are singletons. The sequence derives from a human donor in a cohort sampled during active COVID-19. Sequencing was performed on peripheral blood.

DNA for the CDR3: TGTGCCAGCAGTTACCCGACTGTTAACAATGAGCAGTTCTTC. Translation: CASSYPTVNNEQFF. This sequence joins TRBV6-6 and TRBJ2-1; no reliable D call. Trimming took off 2 bases at V and 5 bases at J, with 10 bases between the two ends. Looked up from germline, CDR1 is MNHNY and CDR2 is SVGAGI (reference sequence). The CDR3 consists of 14 residues.